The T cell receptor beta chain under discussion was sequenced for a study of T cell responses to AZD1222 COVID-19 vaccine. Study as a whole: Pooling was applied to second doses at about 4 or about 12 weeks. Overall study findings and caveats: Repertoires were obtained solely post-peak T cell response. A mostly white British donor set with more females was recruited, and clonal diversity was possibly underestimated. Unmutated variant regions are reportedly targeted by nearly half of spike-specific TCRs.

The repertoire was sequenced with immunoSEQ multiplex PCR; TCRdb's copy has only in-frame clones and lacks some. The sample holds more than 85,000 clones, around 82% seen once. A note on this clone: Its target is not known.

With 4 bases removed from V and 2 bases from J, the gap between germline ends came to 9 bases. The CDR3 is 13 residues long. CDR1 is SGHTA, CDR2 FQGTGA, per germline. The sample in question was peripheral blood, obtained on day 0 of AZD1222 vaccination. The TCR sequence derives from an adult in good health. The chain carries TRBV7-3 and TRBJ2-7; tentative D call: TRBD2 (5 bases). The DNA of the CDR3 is TGTGCCAGCAGCTCAAAGGGAGCCTACGAGCAGTACTTC. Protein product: CASSSKGAYEQYF.